This T cell receptor (beta chain) was retrieved from a study of sequential checkpoint blockade in melanoma. About the research overall: About 88 pretreatment tumor DNA samples were TCRβ immunosequenced.

Treatment defined: randomized to nivolumab then ipilimumab (arm A) or the reverse (arm B). The table came from immunoSEQ multiplex PCR; TCRdb's copy has only in-frame clones and leaves some out. The table records around 19,000 clones, more than 65% of them present only once. The CDR3 loop spans 15 amino acids. The germline V gene encodes CDR1 MGHDK and CDR2 SYGVNS. Trimming pared 1 base from V and 0 bases from J, leaving 8 bases between. The V gene is TRBV25-1, the J gene TRBJ2-3; perhaps TRBD2 as D (6 bases). The sequence was obtained from a human donor with melanoma. The input for sequencing was tumor tissue (inferred from file names), taken from a patient given nivolumab and ipilimumab in sequence. The CDR3 sequence: CASSEWGTSTDTQYF. In nucleotides, the CDR3 is TGTGCCAGCAGTGAATGGGGGACTAGCACAGATACGCAGTATTTT.